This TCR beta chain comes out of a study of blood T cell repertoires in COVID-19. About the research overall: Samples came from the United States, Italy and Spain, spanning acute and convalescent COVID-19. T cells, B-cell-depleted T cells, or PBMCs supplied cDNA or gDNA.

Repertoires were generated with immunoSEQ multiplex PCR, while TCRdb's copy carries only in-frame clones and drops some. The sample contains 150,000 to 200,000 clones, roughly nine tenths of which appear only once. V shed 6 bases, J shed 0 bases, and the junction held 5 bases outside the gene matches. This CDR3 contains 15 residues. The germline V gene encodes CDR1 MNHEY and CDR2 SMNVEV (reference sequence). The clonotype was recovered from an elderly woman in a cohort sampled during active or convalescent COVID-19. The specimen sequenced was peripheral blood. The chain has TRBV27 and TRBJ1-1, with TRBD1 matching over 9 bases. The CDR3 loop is CASRSGQGMNTEAFF. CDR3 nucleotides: TGTGCCAGCAGGTCCGGACAGGGGATGAACACTGAAGCTTTCTTT.